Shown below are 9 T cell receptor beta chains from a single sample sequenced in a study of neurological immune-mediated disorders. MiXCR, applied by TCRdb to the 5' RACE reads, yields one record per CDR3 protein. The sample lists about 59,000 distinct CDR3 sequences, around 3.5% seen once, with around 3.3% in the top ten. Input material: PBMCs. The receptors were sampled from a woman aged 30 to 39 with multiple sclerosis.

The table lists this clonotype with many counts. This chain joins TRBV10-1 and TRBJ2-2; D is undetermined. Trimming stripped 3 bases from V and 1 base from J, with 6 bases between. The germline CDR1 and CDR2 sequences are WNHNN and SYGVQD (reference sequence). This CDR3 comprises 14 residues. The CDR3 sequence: CASSDPGNTGELFF. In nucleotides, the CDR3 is TGCGCCAGCAGTGATCCGGGGAACACCGGGGAGCTGTTTTTT.

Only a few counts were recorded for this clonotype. The CDR3 nucleotides read TGCGCCAGCAGCCCCAGCGGGAGGACACACAATGAGCAGTTCTTC. This sequence encodes CASSPSGRTHNEQFF. The V call is TRBV5-1, the J call TRBJ2-1, with 9 bases lining up with TRBD2. This CDR3 contains 15 residues. Trimming took 4 bases from V and 5 from J; bases not matched to a gene: 7. The germline gives CDR1 SGHRS, CDR2 YFSETQ.

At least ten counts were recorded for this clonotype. CDR3: CAISVGGAPLYEQYF. CDR3 nucleotide sequence: TGTGCCATCAGTGTAGGGGGGGCCCCCCTCTACGAGCAGTACTTC. V is TRBV10-3 and J is TRBJ2-7, with a weak D call TRBD2 (7 bases). Trimming removed 4 bases at V and 3 bases at J, with 16 bases between. Germline V gene lookup returns CDR1 ENHRY and CDR2 SYGVKD. This CDR3 spans 15 amino acids.

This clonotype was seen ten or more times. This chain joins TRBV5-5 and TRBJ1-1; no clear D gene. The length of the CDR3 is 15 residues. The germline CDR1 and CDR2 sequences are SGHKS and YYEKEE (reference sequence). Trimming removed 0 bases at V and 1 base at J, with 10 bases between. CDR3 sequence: CASSLEFSGNTEAFF. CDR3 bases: TGTGCCAGCAGCTTGGAGTTCTCCGGGAACACTGAAGCTTTCTTT.

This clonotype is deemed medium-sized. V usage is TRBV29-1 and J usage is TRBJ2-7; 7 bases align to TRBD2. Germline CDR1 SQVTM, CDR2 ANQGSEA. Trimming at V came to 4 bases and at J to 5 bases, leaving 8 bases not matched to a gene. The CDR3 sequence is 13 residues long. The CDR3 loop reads CSVGLRDYNEQYF. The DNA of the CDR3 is TGCAGCGTTGGATTGCGGGACTACAACGAGCAGTACTTC.

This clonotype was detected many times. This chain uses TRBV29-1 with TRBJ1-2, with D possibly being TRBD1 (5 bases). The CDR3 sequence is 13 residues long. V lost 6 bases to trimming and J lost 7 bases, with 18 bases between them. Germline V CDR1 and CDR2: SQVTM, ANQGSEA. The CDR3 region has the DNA TGCAGCGTCGTTGACTGGGGCCCTAGTGGCTACACCTTC. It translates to CSVVDWGPSGYTF. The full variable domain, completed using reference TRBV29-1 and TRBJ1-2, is SAVISQKPSRDICQRGTSLTIQCQVDSQVTMMFWYRQQPGQSLTLIATANQGSEATYESGFVIDKFPISRPNLTFSTLTVSNMSPEDSSIYLCSVVDWGPSGYTFGSGTRLTVV.

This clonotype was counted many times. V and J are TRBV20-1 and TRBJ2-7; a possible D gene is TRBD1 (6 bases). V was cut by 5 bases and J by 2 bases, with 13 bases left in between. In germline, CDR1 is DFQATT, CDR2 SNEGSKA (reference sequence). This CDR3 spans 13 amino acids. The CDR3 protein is CSAQQGNTYEQYF. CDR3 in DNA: TGCAGTGCTCAACAGGGCAATACCTACGAGCAGTACTTC.

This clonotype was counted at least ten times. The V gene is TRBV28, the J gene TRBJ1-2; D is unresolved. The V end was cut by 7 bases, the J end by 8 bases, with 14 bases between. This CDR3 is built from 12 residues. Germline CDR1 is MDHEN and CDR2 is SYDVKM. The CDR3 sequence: CASTPPGGGYTF. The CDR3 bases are TGTGCCAGCACCCCGCCAGGAGGGGGCTACACCTTC.

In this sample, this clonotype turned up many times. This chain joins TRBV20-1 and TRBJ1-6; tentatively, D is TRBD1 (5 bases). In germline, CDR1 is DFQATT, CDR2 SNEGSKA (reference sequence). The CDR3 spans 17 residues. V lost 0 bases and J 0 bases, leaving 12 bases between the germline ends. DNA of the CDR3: TGCAGTGCTAGAGATGTCAGGGAGAGCTCCTATAATTCACCCCTCCACTTT. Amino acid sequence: CSARDVRESSYNSPLHF.